This T cell receptor beta chain derives from a study of OX40 agonist ivuxolimab in advanced cancers. Looking at the study overall: Two patients with cutaneous melanoma and one with hepatocellular carcinoma, three in total, showed partial responses.

Produced via immunoSEQ multiplex PCR; TCRdb's table is partial and in-frame only. The table includes tens of thousands of clones, roughly nine tenths detected once. Regarding the study as a whole: At doses 0.1 to 3.0 mg/kg, CD4+ and CD8+ clones expanded.

A word on this clone: What it binds is not known.

The sequence was collected from an adult with an advanced solid tumor such as melanoma, head and neck, liver or kidney cancer. Specimen: CD4+ or CD8+ T cells sorted from blood, collected in a trial of the OX40 agonist ivuxolimab.

This chain's CDR3 is CASSSPLRDRGYEQYF. The CDR3 DNA reads TGTGCCAGCAGTTCCCCACTCCGGGACAGGGGTTACGAGCAGTACTTC. The V and J genes are TRBV6-5 and TRBJ2-7; TRBD1 aligns across 10 bases. CDR1 MNHEY and CDR2 SVGAGI come from the germline V gene. Germline trimming cut 4 bases from V and 4 bases from J; bases unmatched to any gene: 10. This CDR3 has 16 residues.